This T cell receptor beta chain was identified in a study of CD8 T cells in ankylosing spondylitis. General study points: The authors reported significant enrichment of disease-linked clones in matched ankylosing spondylitis synovial fluid. Certain motif variants had earlier been reported in reactive arthritis synovial fluid and blood.

This CDR3 spans 11 amino acids. CDR1 is MNHEY, CDR2 SVGAGI, per germline. The germline V and J ends were trimmed by 7 bases and 6 bases, with 8 bases remaining between them. Quantitative 5'-RACE with molecular barcodes generated TCR beta libraries. Each CDR3 protein is one row after TCRdb ran MiXCR on the 5' RACE reads. The sample has about 110,000 distinct CDR3 sequences; approximately 25% are singletons. On this clonotype itself: The antigen remains undetermined.

This chain connects TRBV6-5 to TRBJ2-3; D call uncertain. This clonotype was obtained from a male donor with ankylosing spondylitis. Sequencing used synovial fluid, either unsorted or a sorted T cell fraction (not recorded which). CDR3 sequence reads: CASTQLDTQYF. The CDR3 bases are TGTGCCAGCACCCAATTGGATACGCAGTATTTT.